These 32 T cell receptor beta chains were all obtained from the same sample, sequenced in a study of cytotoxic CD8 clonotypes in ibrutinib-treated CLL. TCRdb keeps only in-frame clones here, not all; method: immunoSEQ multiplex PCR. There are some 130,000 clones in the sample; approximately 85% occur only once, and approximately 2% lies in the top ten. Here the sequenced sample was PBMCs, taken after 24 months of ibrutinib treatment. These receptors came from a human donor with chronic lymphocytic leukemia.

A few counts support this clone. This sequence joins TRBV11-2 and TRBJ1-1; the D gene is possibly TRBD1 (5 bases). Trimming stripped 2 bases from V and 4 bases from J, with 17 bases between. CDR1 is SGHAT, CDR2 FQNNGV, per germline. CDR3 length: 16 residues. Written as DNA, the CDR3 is TGTGCCAGCAGCTTATTGCCCGGAGGGGCGGGCACTGAAGCTTTCTTT. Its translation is CASSLLPGGAGTEAFF.

The CDR3 nucleotides read TGTGCCAGTAGGAGGGTAGCGGGAGTCTCTGGGGCCAACGTCCTGACTTTC. Its translation: CASRRVAGVSGANVLTF. The chain is built from TRBV19 and TRBJ2-6; 9 nucleotides line up with TRBD2. CDR1 and CDR2 (germline): LNHDA, SQIVND (reference sequence). The CDR3 sequence is 17 residues long. V shed 6 bases and J 0 bases; nucleotides not matched to a gene: 6.

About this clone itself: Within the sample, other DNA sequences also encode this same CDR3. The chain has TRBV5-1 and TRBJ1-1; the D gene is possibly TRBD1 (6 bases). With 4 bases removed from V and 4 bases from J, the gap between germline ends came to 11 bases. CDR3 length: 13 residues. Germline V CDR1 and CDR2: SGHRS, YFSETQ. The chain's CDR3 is CASSQQGGTEAFF. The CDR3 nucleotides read TGCGCCAGCAGCCAACAGGGTGGCACTGAAGCTTTCTTT.

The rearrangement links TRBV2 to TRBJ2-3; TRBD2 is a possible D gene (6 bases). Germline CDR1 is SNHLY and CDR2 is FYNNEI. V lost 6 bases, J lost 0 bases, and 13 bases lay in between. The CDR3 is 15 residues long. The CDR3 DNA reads TGTGCCAGCAGCTACCTAAGCGGGAGCACAGATACGCAGTATTTT. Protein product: CASSYLSGSTDTQYF.

For the CDR3, the DNA is TGTGCCAGCAGCATACGTCGGGACAGGGATTGGGGCTACACCTTC. Amino acids: CASSIRRDRDWGYTF. V usage is TRBV7-9 and J usage is TRBJ1-2; 9 positions agree with TRBD1. V was clipped by 5 bases and J by 8 bases; unmatched bases: 12. The CDR3 extends over 15 amino acids. Germline V lookup: CDR1 SEHNR, CDR2 FQNEAQ (reference sequence).

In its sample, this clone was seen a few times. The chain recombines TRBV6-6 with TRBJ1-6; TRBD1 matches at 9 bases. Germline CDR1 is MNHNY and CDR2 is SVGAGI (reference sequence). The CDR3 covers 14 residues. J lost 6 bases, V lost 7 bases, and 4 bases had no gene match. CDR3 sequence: CASTPGQGNSPLHF. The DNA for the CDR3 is TGTGCCAGCACCCCGGGACAGGGTAATTCACCCCTCCACTTT.

The CDR3 protein is CASSQDPGPAPDTQYF. The CDR3 DNA is TGTGCCAGCAGCCAAGACCCAGGCCCCGCCCCAGATACGCAGTATTTT. The V and J genes are TRBV4-2 and TRBJ2-3; D call uncertain. V lost 0 bases to trimming and J lost 4 bases, with 14 bases between them. The CDR3 sequence is 16 residues long. CDR1 is LGHNA and CDR2 is YNFKEQ in the germline V gene.

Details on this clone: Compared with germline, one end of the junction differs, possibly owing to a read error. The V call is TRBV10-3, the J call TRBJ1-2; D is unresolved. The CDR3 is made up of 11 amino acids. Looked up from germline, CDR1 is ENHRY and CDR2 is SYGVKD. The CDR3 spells CAISESSGPFF. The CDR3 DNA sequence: TGTGCCATCAGTGAGTCGTCAGGTCCCTTCTTC.

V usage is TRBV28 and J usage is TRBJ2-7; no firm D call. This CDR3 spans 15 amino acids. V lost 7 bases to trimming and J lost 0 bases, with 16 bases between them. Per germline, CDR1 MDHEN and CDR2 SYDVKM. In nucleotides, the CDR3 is TGTGCCAGCATCTCGGACGGTAAATACTCCTACGAGCAGTACTTC. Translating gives CASISDGKYSYEQYF.

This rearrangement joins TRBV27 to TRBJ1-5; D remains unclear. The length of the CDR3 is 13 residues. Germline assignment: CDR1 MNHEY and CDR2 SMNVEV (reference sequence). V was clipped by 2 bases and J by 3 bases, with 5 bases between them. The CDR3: CASSLKVNQPQHF. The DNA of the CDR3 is TGTGCCAGCAGTTTAAAAGTCAATCAGCCCCAGCATTTT.

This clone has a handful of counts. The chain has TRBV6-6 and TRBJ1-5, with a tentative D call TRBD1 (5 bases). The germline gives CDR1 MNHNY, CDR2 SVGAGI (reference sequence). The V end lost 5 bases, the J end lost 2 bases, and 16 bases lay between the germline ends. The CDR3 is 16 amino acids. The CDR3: CASSPSWGRGNQPQHF. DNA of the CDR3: TGTGCCAGCAGTCCTTCCTGGGGCCGAGGCAATCAGCCCCAGCATTTT.

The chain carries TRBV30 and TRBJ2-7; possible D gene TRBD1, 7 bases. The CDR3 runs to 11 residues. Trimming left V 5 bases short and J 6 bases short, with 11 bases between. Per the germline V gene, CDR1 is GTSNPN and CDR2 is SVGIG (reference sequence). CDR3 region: CAWSGGPEQYF. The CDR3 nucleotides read TGTGCCTGGTCAGGGGGGCCCGAGCAGTACTTC.

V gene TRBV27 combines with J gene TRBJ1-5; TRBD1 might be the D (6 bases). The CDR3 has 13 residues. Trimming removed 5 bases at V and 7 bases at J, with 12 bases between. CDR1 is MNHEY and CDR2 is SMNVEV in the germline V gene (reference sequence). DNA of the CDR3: TGTGCCAGCAGTCACAGGGATAAACAGCCCCAGCATTTT. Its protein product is CASSHRDKQPQHF.

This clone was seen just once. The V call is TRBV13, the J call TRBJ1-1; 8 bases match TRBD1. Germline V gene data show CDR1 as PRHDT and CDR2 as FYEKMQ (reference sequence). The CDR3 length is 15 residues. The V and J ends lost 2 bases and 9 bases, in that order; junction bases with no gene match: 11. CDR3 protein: CASSLRGRGQAKAFF. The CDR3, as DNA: TGTGCCAGCAGCTTACGGGGTCGGGGACAGGCCAAAGCTTTCTTT.

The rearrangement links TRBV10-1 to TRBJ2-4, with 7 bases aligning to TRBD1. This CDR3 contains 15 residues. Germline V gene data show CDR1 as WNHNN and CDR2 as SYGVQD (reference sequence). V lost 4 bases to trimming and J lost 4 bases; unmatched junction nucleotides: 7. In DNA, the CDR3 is TGCGCCAGCAGTGGGAGTGTGACAGGGAAAAACATTCAGTACTTC. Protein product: CASSGSVTGKNIQYF.

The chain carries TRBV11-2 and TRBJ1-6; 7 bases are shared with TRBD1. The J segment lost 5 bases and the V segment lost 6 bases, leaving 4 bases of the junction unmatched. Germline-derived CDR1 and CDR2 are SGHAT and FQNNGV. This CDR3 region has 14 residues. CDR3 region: CASSPTGNNSPLHF. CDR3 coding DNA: TGTGCCAGCAGTCCGACAGGGAATAATTCACCCCTCCACTTT.

DNA of the CDR3: TGTGCCAGCAGCAGGACCATCTCTGGGGCCAACGTCCTGACTTTC. Its protein product is CASSRTISGANVLTF. The chain employs TRBV7-2 and TRBJ2-6; no firm D call. The V end lost 5 bases, the J end lost 0 bases, and 8 bases lay between the germline ends. The V gene's germline CDR1 is SGHTA and CDR2 FQGNSA. This CDR3 is built from 15 residues.

The CDR3 DNA sequence: TGTGCCAGCAGAAACAACAGGGGAACCACTAGCTACACCTTC. It specifies CASRNNRGTTSYTF. The chain is built from TRBV28 and TRBJ1-2; 7 bases line up with TRBD1. CDR1 and CDR2 (germline): MDHEN, SYDVKM. This CDR3 has 14 amino acids. Unmatched junction bases numbered 13, after V lost 6 bases and J lost 9 bases.

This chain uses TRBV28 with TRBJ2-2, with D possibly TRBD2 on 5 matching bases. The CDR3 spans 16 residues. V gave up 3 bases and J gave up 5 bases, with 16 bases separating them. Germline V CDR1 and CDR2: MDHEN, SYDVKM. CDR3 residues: CASSFRGIVGTGELFF. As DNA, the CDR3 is TGTGCCAGCAGTTTCCGGGGAATCGTCGGAACCGGGGAGCTGTTTTTT.

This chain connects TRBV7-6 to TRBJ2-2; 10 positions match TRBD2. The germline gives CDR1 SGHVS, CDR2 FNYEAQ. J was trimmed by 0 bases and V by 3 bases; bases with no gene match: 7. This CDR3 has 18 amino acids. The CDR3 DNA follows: TGTGCCAGCAGCTTGCAGCGGGGGGGCTCTTCGAACACCGGGGAGCTGTTTTTT. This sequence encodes CASSLQRGGSSNTGELFF.

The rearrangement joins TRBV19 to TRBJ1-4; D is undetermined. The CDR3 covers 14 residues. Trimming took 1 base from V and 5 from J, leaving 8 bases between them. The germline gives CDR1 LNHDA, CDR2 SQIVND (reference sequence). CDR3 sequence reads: CASSIGGRNEKLFF. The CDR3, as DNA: TGTGCCAGTAGTATAGGAGGGAGAAATGAAAAACTGTTTTTT.

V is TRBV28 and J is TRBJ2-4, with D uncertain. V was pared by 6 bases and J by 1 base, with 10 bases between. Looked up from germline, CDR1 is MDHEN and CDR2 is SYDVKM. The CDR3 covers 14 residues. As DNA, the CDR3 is TGTGCCAGCAGCCCTGATGGTGCCAAAAACATTCAGTACTTC. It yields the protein CASSPDGAKNIQYF.

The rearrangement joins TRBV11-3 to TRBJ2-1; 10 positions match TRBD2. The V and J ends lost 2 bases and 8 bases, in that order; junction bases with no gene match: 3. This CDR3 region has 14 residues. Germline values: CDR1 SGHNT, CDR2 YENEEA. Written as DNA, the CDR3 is TGTGCCAGCAGCTTAATAGCGGGAGGTGATGAGCAGTTCTTC. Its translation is CASSLIAGGDEQFF.

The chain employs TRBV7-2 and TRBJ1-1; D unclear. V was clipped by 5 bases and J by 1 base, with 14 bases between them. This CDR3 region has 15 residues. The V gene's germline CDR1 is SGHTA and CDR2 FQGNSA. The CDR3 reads CASSTEGSPNTEAFF. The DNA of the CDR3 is TGTGCCAGCAGCACAGAGGGCAGCCCGAACACTGAAGCTTTCTTT.

CDR3 region: CASSSLYNLRVGDTGELFF. The CDR3 nucleotides are TGTGCCAGCAGCTCGCTATATAACCTTAGGGTCGGGGACACCGGGGAGCTGTTTTTT. The V and J genes are TRBV7-9 and TRBJ2-2, with a possible D match to TRBD2 (5 bases). The CDR3 totals 19 residues. Germline assignment: CDR1 SEHNR and CDR2 FQNEAQ (reference sequence). Trimming removed 4 bases from V and 3 bases from J, with 24 bases in between. Filled out from reference TRBV7-9 and TRBJ2-2, the complete variable domain reads DTGVSQNPRHKITKRGQNVTFRCDPISEHNRLYWYRQTLGQGPEFLTYFQNEAQLEKSRLLSDRFSAERPKGSFSTLEIQRTEQGDSAMYLCASSSLYNLRVGDTGELFFGEGSRLTVL.

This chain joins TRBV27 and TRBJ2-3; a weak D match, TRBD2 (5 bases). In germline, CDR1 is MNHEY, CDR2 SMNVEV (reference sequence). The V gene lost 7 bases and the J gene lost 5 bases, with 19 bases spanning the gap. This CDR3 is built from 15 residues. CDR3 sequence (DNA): TGTGCCAGCAAATCTGGTTACGCGGGCGGAGATACGCAGTATTTT. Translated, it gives CASKSGYAGGDTQYF.

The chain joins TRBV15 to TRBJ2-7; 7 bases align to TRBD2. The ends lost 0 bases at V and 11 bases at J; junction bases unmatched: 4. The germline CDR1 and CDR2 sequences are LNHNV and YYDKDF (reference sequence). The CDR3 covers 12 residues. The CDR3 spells CATSRENGLEYF. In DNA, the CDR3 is TGTGCCACCAGCAGAGAAAACGGACTAGAGTACTTC.

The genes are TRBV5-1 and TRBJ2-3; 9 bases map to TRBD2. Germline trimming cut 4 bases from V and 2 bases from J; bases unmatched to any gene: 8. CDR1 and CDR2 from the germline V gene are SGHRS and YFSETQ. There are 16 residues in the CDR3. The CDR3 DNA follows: TGCGCCAGCAGCAGACAGACTAGCGGTCCCACAGATACGCAGTATTTT. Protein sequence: CASSRQTSGPTDTQYF.

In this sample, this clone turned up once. The CDR3 spells CASSQQGRANYGYTF. The CDR3 bases are TGTGCCAGCAGTCAACAGGGGAGGGCTAACTATGGCTACACCTTC. V and J are TRBV6-5 and TRBJ1-2, with 7 positions matching TRBD1. J was trimmed by 0 bases and V by 5 bases; bases with no gene match: 6. The germline gives CDR1 MNHEY, CDR2 SVGAGI. CDR3 length equals 15 residues.

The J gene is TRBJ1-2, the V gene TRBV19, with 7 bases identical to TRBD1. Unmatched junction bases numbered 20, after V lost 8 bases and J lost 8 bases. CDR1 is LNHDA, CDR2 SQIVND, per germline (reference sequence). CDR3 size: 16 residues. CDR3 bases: TGTGCCAGTTCGCTGCAGGGAAAGACAGGGAGTGGAGGCTACACCTTC. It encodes CASSLQGKTGSGGYTF.

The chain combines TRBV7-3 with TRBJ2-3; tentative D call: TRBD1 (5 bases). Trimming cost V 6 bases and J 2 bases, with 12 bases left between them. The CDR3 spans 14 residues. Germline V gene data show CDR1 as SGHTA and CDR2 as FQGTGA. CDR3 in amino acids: CASRLRQTTDTQYF. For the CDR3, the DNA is TGTGCCAGCAGACTCCGACAGACCACAGATACGCAGTATTTT.

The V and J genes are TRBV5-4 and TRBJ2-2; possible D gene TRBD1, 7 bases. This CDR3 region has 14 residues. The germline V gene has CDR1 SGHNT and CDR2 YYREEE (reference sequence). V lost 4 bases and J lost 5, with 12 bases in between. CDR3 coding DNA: TGTGCCAGCAGCCGCGGGACAGCTACCGGGGAGCTGTTTTTT. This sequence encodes CASSRGTATGELFF.